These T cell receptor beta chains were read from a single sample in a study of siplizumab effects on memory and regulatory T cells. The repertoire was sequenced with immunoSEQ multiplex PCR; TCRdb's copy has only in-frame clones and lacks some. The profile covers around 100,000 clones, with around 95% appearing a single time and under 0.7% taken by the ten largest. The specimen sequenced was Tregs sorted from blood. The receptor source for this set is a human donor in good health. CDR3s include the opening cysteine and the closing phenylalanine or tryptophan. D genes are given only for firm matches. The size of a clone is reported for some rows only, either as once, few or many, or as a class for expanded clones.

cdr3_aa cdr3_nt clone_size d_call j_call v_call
CASSDFAENTGELFF TGTGCCAGCAGTGACTTCGCGGAGAACACCGGGGAGCTGTTTTTT NA NA TRBJ2-2 TRBV6-4
CAISETAQGNEKLFF TGTGCCATCAGTGAAACCGCCCAGGGCAATGAAAAACTGTTTTTT once NA TRBJ1-4 TRBV10-3
CGSGARRGAGVGYTF TGTGGCTCTGGGGCAAGACGGGGGGCCGGCGTCGGCTACACCTTC NA NA TRBJ1-2 TRBV28
CSASGNQPQHF TGCAGTGCTAGTGGGAATCAGCCCCAGCATTTT NA NA TRBJ1-5 TRBV20-1
CASTKASSGRYYEQYF TGTGCCAGCACCAAGGCTTCGAGCGGAAGATACTACGAGCAGTACTTC NA NA TRBJ2-7 TRBV5-5
CASSYSMWDNEQFF TGTGCCAGCAGTTACTCGATGTGGGACAATGAGCAGTTCTTC NA NA TRBJ2-1 TRBV6-6
CASSEKGAREKLFF TGTGCCAGCAGTGAGAAGGGGGCGCGAGAAAAACTGTTTTTT NA TRBD1 TRBJ1-4 TRBV2
CASSFGTVIREGGYTF TGTGCCAGCAGCTTCGGGACAGTTATTCGGGAGGGTGGCTACACCTTC NA TRBD1 TRBJ1-2 TRBV7-9
CASSQPGSTYEQYF TGCGCCAGCAGCCAACCAGGAAGCACCTACGAGCAGTACTTC NA NA TRBJ2-7 TRBV4-1
CSVVQGANTGELFF TGCAGCGTTGTTCAGGGGGCCAACACCGGGGAGCTGTTTTTT NA TRBD1 TRBJ2-2 TRBV29-1
CASSQASGRWGNEQFF TGCGCCAGCAGCCAGGCCAGCGGGAGGTGGGGCAATGAGCAGTTCTTC NA TRBD2 TRBJ2-1 TRBV4-1
CASSQGFAEQFF TGTGCCAGCAGTCAAGGATTCGCTGAGCAGTTCTTC NA NA TRBJ2-1 TRBV11-3
CASSHRQGRETQYF TGTGCCAGCAGCCACCGACAGGGTCGGGAGACCCAGTACTTC NA TRBD1 TRBJ2-5 TRBV4-2
CASSYGPIITDTQYF TGTGCCAGCAGTTACGGGCCAATTATCACAGATACGCAGTATTTT NA NA TRBJ2-3 TRBV6-6
CASRQANEKLFF TGTGCCAGCCGCCAGGCGAATGAAAAACTGTTTTTT NA NA TRBJ1-4 TRBV28
CASSRSYEQYF TGTGCCAGCAGCCGAAGCTACGAGCAGTACTTC NA NA TRBJ2-7 TRBV7-9
CASSYSWSSGTDTQYF TGTGCCAGCAGTTACTCGTGGTCTAGCGGCACAGATACGCAGTATTTT NA NA TRBJ2-3 TRBV6-5
CASSLEGQALGYTF TGTGCCAGCAGTTTAGAGGGACAGGCCCTTGGCTACACCTTC NA TRBD1 TRBJ1-2 TRBV6-6
CASSSGTGRYNYGYTF TGCGCCAGCAGCTCAGGGACAGGGCGATATAACTATGGCTACACCTTC NA TRBD1 TRBJ1-2 TRBV5-1
CASSSKAGGYGYTF TGCGCCAGCAGCTCAAAGGCAGGGGGCTATGGCTACACCTTC NA TRBD1 TRBJ1-2 TRBV5-1
CASRAGTSGSDEQYF TGCGCCAGCAGAGCCGGGACTAGTGGGTCGGACGAGCAGTACTTC once TRBD2 TRBJ2-7 TRBV10-2
CASSLEPGLGKLFF TGTGCCAGCAGCCTTGAGCCGGGCCTGGGAAAACTGTTTTTT NA NA TRBJ1-4 TRBV2
CASSFRGQVTNTEAFF TGTGCCAGCAGCTTTCGGGGACAGGTGACGAACACTGAAGCTTTCTTT NA TRBD1 TRBJ1-1 TRBV5-4
CASGLSVYEQYF TGTGCTAGTGGTTTGTCGGTATACGAGCAGTACTTC NA NA TRBJ2-7 TRBV12-5
CASTVAIRGGELFF TGTGCCAGCACGGTCGCAATCCGGGGCGGGGAGCTGTTTTTT NA NA TRBJ2-2 TRBV6-1
CASSLRTGTLETQYF TGTGCCAGCAGCTTACGGACAGGGACCTTGGAGACCCAGTACTTC NA TRBD1 TRBJ2-5 TRBV11-2
CASSLSLRTGRVNYGYTF TGCGCCAGCAGCTTGAGCCTGCGGACAGGGAGAGTTAACTATGGCTACACCTTC NA TRBD1 TRBJ1-2 TRBV5-1
CASTRDSISFTGELFF TGTGCCAGCACCCGGGACAGCATCTCTTTCACCGGGGAGCTGTTTTTT NA TRBD1 TRBJ2-2 TRBV28
CASNLLDNLNTEAFF TGCGCCAGCAACTTATTAGACAACTTGAACACTGAAGCTTTCTTT NA NA TRBJ1-1 TRBV5-1
CASSPVGGGPREQYF TGCGCCAGCAGCCCGGTGGGGGGAGGGCCTCGAGAGCAGTACTTC NA TRBD2 TRBJ2-7 TRBV5-1
CASSLGTGRLTDTQYF TGTGCCAGCAGCTTAGGTACAGGACGACTTACAGATACGCAGTATTTT NA NA TRBJ2-3 TRBV7-8
CASSLIGGQGAYEQYF TGTGCCAGCAGCTTAATCGGGGGACAGGGTGCCTACGAGCAGTACTTC NA TRBD1 TRBJ2-7 TRBV7-8
CASSVSGRGDTQYF TGTGCCAGCAGTGTAAGCGGGAGAGGAGATACGCAGTATTTT NA TRBD2 TRBJ2-3 TRBV2
CASTSLGTGIRQGQPQHF TGTGCCAGCACTTCCCTGGGGACAGGGATTAGGCAGGGTCAGCCCCAGCATTTT NA TRBD1 TRBJ1-5 TRBV27
CASSERRWGTEAFF TGTGCCAGCAGTGAACGGCGCTGGGGCACTGAAGCTTTCTTT NA NA TRBJ1-1 TRBV6-1
CASSPTGTVRYEQYF TGTGCCAGCTCACCCACCGGGACGGTAAGATACGAGCAGTACTTC NA NA TRBJ2-7 TRBV18
CASSFGHSNTGELFF TGCGCCAGCAGCTTTGGACACTCGAACACCGGGGAGCTGTTTTTT NA NA TRBJ2-2 TRBV5-1
CASSLDRGGYTF TGCGCCAGCAGCTTGGACAGGGGTGGCTACACCTTC NA TRBD1 TRBJ1-2 TRBV5-1
CASSVGGAANGYTF TGTGCCAGCAGCGTAGGGGGGGCGGCCAATGGCTACACCTTC once NA TRBJ1-2 TRBV9
CASSKHEKLFF TGTGCCAGCAGTAAACACGAAAAACTGTTTTTT NA NA TRBJ1-4 TRBV28
CASSFGGGGVTQYF TGTGCCAGCAGCTTTGGCGGTGGAGGCGTGACCCAGTACTTC NA NA TRBJ2-5 TRBV7-2
CASSRQGLAGRYEQYF TGTGCCAGTAGTAGACAGGGACTAGCGGGTCGTTACGAGCAGTACTTC NA TRBD2 TRBJ2-7 TRBV19
CASSGPARTTQYF TGTGCCAGCAGCGGACCCGCTAGGACTACGCAGTATTTT NA NA TRBJ2-3 TRBV9
CASGTPGLATFEQYF TGTGCCAGCGGTACACCGGGACTAGCGACCTTTGAGCAGTACTTC NA TRBD2 TRBJ2-7 TRBV6-1
CASTGSGRRGSQFF TGCGCCAGCACAGGAAGCGGACGAAGAGGGTCGCAGTTCTTC NA NA TRBJ2-1 TRBV5-1
CASSSTGVLGETQYF TGTGCCAGTAGTTCAACAGGGGTACTTGGAGAGACCCAGTACTTC NA TRBD1 TRBJ2-5 TRBV19
CASSSPNRTSGYYNEQFF TGTGCCAGCAGCAGCCCTAACCGGACTAGCGGTTACTACAATGAGCAGTTCTTC NA NA TRBJ2-1 TRBV21-1
CAWSGRDRVESEAFF TGTGCCTGGAGTGGCAGGGACAGGGTAGAGTCTGAAGCTTTCTTT NA TRBD1 TRBJ1-1 TRBV30
CASSSPGQAPREQFF TGTGCCAGCAGCTCACCGGGACAGGCCCCTCGTGAGCAGTTCTTC NA TRBD1 TRBJ2-1 TRBV5-6
CASSPRVIRGRVGYTF TGTGCCAGCAGCCCCCGGGTGATTCGGGGTCGAGTCGGCTACACCTTC NA NA TRBJ1-2 TRBV13
CASSYSGDAMNTEAFF TGTGCCAGCAGTTACTCCGGAGATGCCATGAACACTGAAGCTTTCTTT NA NA TRBJ1-1 TRBV6-5
CASSQVVGSVYTEAFF TGCGCCAGCAGCCAAGTAGTGGGGTCTGTCTACACTGAAGCTTTCTTT NA NA TRBJ1-1 TRBV4-1
CASSLGEGYGYTF TGTGCCAGCAGCCTGGGAGAGGGTTATGGCTACACCTTC NA NA TRBJ1-2 TRBV11-2
CASSLPGSSTDTQYF TGTGCCAGCAGTTTGCCGGGCTCTAGCACAGATACGCAGTATTTT NA NA TRBJ2-3 TRBV28
CASGLVLFAEGVGEQFF TGTGCTAGTGGTTTGGTACTGTTTGCGGAGGGGGTCGGTGAGCAGTTCTTC NA NA TRBJ2-1 TRBV12-5
CASSVGPGPAGPYEQYF TGTGCCAGCAGCGTAGGCCCAGGGCCAGCGGGACCCTACGAGCAGTACTTC once TRBD2 TRBJ2-7 TRBV9
CASSSPEIPLDGTDTQYF TGTGCCAGCAGCTCACCCGAGATACCACTAGACGGCACAGATACGCAGTATTTT NA NA TRBJ2-3 TRBV7-9
CASSSRTGGYTF TGTGCCAGCAGTTCTCGGACAGGCGGCTACACCTTC NA TRBD1 TRBJ1-2 TRBV6-5
CASSPRQGGSKNTEAFF TGTGCCAGCAGCCCTCGACAGGGAGGTTCCAAGAACACTGAAGCTTTCTTT NA TRBD1 TRBJ1-1 TRBV5-5